The source of this TCR beta chain is a study of blood T cell repertoires in COVID-19. Looking at the study overall: Sample material is recorded as cDNA or gDNA derived from T cells, B-cell-depleted T cells, or PBMCs.

Profiling relied on immunoSEQ multiplex PCR, and the TCRdb table lists in-frame clones only, not all of them. This table has hundreds of thousands of clones, roughly 88% appearing once. Recruitment covered about two dozen US areas and drew participants whose ages spanned roughly 18 to 89 years. Categorization into cohorts depended on clinical history that participants reported. The CDR3 runs 14 residues. Per germline, CDR1 MDHEN and CDR2 SYDVKM. Trimming stripped 2 bases from V and 0 bases from J, with 6 bases between. The TCR originated in a woman aged 50 to 65 with acute COVID-19. Input material: PBMCs or T cells enriched from blood (not recorded which). The gene calls are TRBV28 and TRBJ2-3, with D possibly being TRBD2 (5 bases). The CDR3 protein is CASSLGGSTDTQYF. The CDR3 nucleotides read TGTGCCAGCAGTTTAGGCGGGAGCACAGATACGCAGTATTTT.